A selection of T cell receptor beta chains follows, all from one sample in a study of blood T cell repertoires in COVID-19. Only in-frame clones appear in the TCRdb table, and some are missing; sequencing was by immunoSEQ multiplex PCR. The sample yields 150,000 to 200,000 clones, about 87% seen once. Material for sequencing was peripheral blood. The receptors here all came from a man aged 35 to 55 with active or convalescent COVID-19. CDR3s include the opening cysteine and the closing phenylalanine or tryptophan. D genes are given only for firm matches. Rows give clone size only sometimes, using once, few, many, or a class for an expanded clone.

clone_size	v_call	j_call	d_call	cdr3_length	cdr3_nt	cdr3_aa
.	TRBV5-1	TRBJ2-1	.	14	TGCGCCAGCAGCTTGGGGCGGGTTGAGGGTGAGCAGTTCTTC	CASSLGRVEGEQFF
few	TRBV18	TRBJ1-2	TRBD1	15	TGTGCCAGCTCAACGGACAGGGTCGGATCGCGAGGCTACACCTTC	CASSTDRVGSRGYTF
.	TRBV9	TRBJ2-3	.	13	TGTGCCAGCAGCGTCCCGGGGGCAGATACGCAGTATTTT	CASSVPGADTQYF
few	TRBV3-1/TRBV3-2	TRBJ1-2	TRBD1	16	TGTGCCAGCAGCCAACATAGGGACAGGAGGGACTATGGCTACACCTTC	CASSQHRDRRDYGYTF
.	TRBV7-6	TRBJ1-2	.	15	TGTGCCAGCAGCCCCCCCGGAGGGGCGTTCTATGGCTACACCTTC	CASSPPGGAFYGYTF
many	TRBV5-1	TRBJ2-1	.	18	TGCGCCAGCAGCTTGGGGGTAAAGACAGTTAGCTCCTACAATGAGCAGTTCTTC	CASSLGVKTVSSYNEQFF
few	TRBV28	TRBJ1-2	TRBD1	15	TGTGCCAGTAGGGGACAGGGGGCGTTAGACTATGGCTACACCTTC	CASRGQGALDYGYTF
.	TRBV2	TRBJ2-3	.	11	TGTGCCAGCAGTGTAACAGATACGCAGTATTTT	CASSVTDTQYF
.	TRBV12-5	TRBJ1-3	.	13	TGTGCTAGTGGTGCGGGCTCTGGAAACACCATATATTTT	CASGAGSGNTIYF
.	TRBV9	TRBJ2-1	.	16	TGTGCCAGCAGCGTAGGAGGACGGGGACTCAGCGGTGAGCAGTTCTTC	CASSVGGRGLSGEQFF
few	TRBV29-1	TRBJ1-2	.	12	TGCAGCGTTGAAGTGGAGTCCTATGGCTACACCTTC	CSVEVESYGYTF
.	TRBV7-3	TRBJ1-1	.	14	TGTGCCAGCAGCTTAGGGGCAGCCAACACTGAAGCTTTCTTT	CASSLGAANTEAFF
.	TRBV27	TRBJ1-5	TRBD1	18	TGTGCCAGCAGTCTTACCTCACAGGGGCGGGGAAGCAATCAGCCCCAGCATTTT	CASSLTSQGRGSNQPQHF
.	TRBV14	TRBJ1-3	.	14	TGTGCCAGCAGCCTATCAGGGACTGGAAACACCATATATTTT	CASSLSGTGNTIYF
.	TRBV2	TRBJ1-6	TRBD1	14	TGTGCCATCCAGACCGGGACAGCCGATTCACCCCTCCACTTT	CAIQTGTADSPLHF
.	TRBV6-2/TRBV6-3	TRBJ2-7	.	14	TGTGCCAGCAGTAAATGGGGGCTTTCCTACGAGCAGTACTTC	CASSKWGLSYEQYF
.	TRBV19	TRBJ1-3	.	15	TGTGCCAGTAGTATCCTGGCAAACTCTGGAAACACCATATATTTT	CASSILANSGNTIYF
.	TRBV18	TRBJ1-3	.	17	TGTGCCAGCTCACCCCCGGGGAGGTTGATCTCTGGAAACACCATATATTTT	CASSPPGRLISGNTIYF
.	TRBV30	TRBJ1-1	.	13	TGTGCCTCCTCGACAGGCCTGAACACTGAAGCTTTCTTT	CASSTGLNTEAFF
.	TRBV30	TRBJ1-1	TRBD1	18	TGTGCCTGGGGGACAGGGGGCTTGGGTTCTATTATGAACACTGAAGCTTTCTTT	CAWGTGGLGSIMNTEAFF
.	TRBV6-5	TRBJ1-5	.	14	TGTGCCAGCAGAAGCAGGGAAAGCAATCAGCCCCAGCATTTT	CASRSRESNQPQHF
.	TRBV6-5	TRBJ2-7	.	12	TGTGCCAGCAGTAACCCAGGGCACGAGCAGTACTTC	CASSNPGHEQYF
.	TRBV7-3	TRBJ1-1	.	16	TGTGCCAGCAGCCCCCACCCAGGGATCTTGGACACTGAAGCTTTCTTT	CASSPHPGILDTEAFF
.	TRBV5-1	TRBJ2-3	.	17	TGCGCCAGCAGCTTGGCGGTTAGGGAGAGCCGCACAGATACGCAGTATTTT	CASSLAVRESRTDTQYF
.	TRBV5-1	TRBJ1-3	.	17	TGCGCCAGCAGCTTGATCTCCGGAGGAATCTCTGGAAACACCATATATTTT	CASSLISGGISGNTIYF
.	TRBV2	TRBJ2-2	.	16	TGTGCCAGCAGTGAATTAATACAGGGGAACACCGGGGAGCTGTTTTTT	CASSELIQGNTGELFF
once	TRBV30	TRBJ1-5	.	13	TGTGCCTGGAGTCCAGGGAGGAGTCAGCCCCAGCATTTT	CAWSPGRSQPQHF
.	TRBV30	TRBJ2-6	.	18	TGTGCCTGGAGTGAGCCGGAAAGGGGGACCTCTGGGGCCAACGTCCTGACTTTC	CAWSEPERGTSGANVLTF
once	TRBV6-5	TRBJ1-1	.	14	TGTGCCAGCAGGGGCGGGGGGGGAGGCACTGAAGCTTTCTTT	CASRGGGGGTEAFF
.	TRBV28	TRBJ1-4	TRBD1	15	TGTGCCAGCAGTTTAGGGACAGCGGCTAATGAAAAACTGTTTTTT	CASSLGTAANEKLFF
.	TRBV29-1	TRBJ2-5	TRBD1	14	TGCAGCGTCCGTAACAGGGGGCGCCAAGAGACCCAGTACTTC	CSVRNRGRQETQYF
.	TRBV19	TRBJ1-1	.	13	TGTGCCAGTAGTATAAAGAGGAACACTGAAGCTTTCTTT	CASSIKRNTEAFF
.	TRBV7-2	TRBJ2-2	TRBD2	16	TGTGCCAGCCGGACTAGCGGGGGGGTGAACACCGGGGAGCTGTTTTTT	CASRTSGGVNTGELFF
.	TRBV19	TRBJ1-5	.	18	TGTGCCAGTAGTATAGATCGAGGACAGAGTGTTAGCAATCAGCCCCAGCATTTT	CASSIDRGQSVSNQPQHF
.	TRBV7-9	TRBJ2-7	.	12	TGTGCCGCAACGGACAGTTCCTACGAGCAGTACTTC	CAATDSSYEQYF
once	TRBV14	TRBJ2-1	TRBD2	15	TGTGCCAGCAGCCAATTAGCGGGGGGGTACAATGAGCAGTTCTTC	CASSQLAGGYNEQFF
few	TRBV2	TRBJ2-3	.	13	TGTGCCAGCACCGACCCGGGGACAGATACGCAGTATTTT	CASTDPGTDTQYF
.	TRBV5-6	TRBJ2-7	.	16	TGTGCCAGCACCTCCTTGGGGGACACGGGATACTACGAGCAGTACTTC	CASTSLGDTGYYEQYF
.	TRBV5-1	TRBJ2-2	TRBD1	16	TGCGCCAGCAGCCAACGGGGACAGCTTAACACCGGGGAGCTGTTTTTT	CASSQRGQLNTGELFF
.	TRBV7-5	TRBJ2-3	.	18	TGTGCCAGAAGCCCATTAGCGGGGGGGCAGACCAGCACAGATACGCAGTATTTT	CARSPLAGGQTSTDTQYF
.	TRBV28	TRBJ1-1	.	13	TGTGCCAGCATCTTCAAGCTGAACACTGAAGCTTTCTTT	CASIFKLNTEAFF
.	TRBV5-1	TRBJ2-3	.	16	TGCGCCAGCAGCTTGGCTTCCAGGACTAGCACAGATACGCAGTATTTT	CASSLASRTSTDTQYF
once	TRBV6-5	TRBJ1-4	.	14	TGTGCCAGCAGACCGCCCGAACACAATGAAAAACTGTTTTTT	CASRPPEHNEKLFF
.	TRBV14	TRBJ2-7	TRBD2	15	TGTGCCAGCAGCCCTCGACTAGCGGGAGCCTACGAGCAGTACTTC	CASSPRLAGAYEQYF
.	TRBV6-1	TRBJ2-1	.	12	TGTGCCAGCAGTGAGGAGCTCAATGAGCAGTTCTTC	CASSEELNEQFF
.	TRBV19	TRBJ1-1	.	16	TGTGCCAGTCGCTCCCCCCCTGGGGCAGTGAACACTGAAGCTTTCTTT	CASRSPPGAVNTEAFF
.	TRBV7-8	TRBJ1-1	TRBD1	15	TGTGCCAGCAGCTACCGACAGGGCGAGAGCACTGAAGCTTTCTTT	CASSYRQGESTEAFF
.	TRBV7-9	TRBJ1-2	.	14	TGTGCCAGCAGCTTAATAACAGGGTACTATGGCTACACCTTC	CASSLITGYYGYTF
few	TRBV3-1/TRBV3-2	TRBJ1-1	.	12	TGTGCCAGCAGCCTTGGTCCCCTGGAGGCTTTCTTT	CASSLGPLEAFF
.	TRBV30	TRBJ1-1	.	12	TGTGCCTGGAGTGGGACTGTACTGGAAGCTTTCTTT	CAWSGTVLEAFF
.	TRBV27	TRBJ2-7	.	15	TGTGCCAGCAGTACCGACGGGACGGGACACTACGAGCAGTACTTC	CASSTDGTGHYEQYF
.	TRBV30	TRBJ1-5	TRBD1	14	TGTGCCTGGAGTCCGGGACAGGGTGGTCAGCCCCAGCATTTT	CAWSPGQGGQPQHF
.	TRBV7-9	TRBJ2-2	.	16	TGTGCCAGCAGCTTAGACGGCAGGGGATACACCGGGGAGCTGTTTTTT	CASSLDGRGYTGELFF
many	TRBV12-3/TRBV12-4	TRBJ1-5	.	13	TGTGCCAGCAGTTTAGGGGGGGAGCAGCCCCAGCATTTT	CASSLGGEQPQHF
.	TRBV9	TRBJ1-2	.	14	TGTGCCAGCAGCGTAGCTAGAGGGCCCTATGGCTACACCTTC	CASSVARGPYGYTF
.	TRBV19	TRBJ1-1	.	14	TGTGCCAGTAGTGCCCAGGGCGTCGGCACTGAAGCTTTCTTT	CASSAQGVGTEAFF
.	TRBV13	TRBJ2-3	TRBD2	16	TGTGCCAGCAGCTTAGGCCCAGCGGGGGCGCGAGATACGCAGTATTTT	CASSLGPAGARDTQYF
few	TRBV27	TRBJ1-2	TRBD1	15	TGTGCCAGCAGTTCAACCGGGACAGGGCTCTATGGCTACACCTTC	CASSSTGTGLYGYTF
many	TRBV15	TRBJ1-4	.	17	TGTGCCACCAGCAGAGAACAGGACAGCGCAACTAATGAAAAACTGTTTTTT	CATSREQDSATNEKLFF
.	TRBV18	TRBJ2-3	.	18	TGTGCCAGCTCACCGCCCCTTGGGGGGGCTCTGGTAACAGATACGCAGTATTTT	CASSPPLGGALVTDTQYF